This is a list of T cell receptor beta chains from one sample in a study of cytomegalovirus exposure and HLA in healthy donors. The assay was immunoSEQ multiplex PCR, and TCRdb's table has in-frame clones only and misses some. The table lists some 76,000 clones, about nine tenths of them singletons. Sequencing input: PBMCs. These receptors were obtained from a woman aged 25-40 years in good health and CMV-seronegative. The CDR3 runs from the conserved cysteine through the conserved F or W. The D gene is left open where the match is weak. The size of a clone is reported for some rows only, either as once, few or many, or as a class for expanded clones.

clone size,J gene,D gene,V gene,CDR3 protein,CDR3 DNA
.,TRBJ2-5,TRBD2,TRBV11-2,CASSLGLAGGPRETQYF,TGTGCCAGCAGCTTAGGGCTAGCGGGAGGGCCTAGGGAGACCCAGTACTTC
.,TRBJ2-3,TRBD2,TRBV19,CASSISSGRTDTQYF,TGTGCCAGTAGTATATCTAGCGGGAGAACAGATACGCAGTATTTT
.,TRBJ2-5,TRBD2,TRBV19,CATTPGLAGWETQYF,TGTGCCACTACGCCCGGACTAGCGGGATGGGAGACCCAGTACTTC
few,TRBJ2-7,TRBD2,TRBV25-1,CASSYTSGRSYEQYF,TGTGCCAGCAGCTACACTAGCGGGAGATCCTACGAGCAGTACTTC
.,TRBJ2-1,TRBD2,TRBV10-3,CAISESDRLAKNNEQFF,TGTGCCATCAGTGAGTCGGATAGACTAGCCAAAAACAATGAGCAGTTCTTC
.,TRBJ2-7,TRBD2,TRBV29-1,CSVGGASGVSYEQYF,TGCAGCGTTGGGGGGGCTAGCGGGGTATCCTACGAGCAGTACTTC
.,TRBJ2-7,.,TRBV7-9,CASTDQGYEQYF,TGTGCCAGCACCGACCAGGGCTACGAGCAGTACTTC
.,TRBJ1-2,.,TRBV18,CASSPQTFSYGYTF,TGTGCCAGCTCACCACAAACGTTTAGCTATGGCTACACCTTC
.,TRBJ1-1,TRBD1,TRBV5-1,CASSLGQGGTEAFF,TGCGCCAGCAGCTTGGGGCAGGGGGGCACTGAAGCTTTCTTT
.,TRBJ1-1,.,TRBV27,CASSNGLNTEAFF,TGTGCCAGCAGTAACGGGTTGAACACTGAAGCTTTCTTT
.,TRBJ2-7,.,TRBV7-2,CASSLLAPTPPEQYF,TGTGCCAGCAGCTTACTAGCGCCGACCCCCCCCGAGCAGTACTTC
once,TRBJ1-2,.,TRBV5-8,CASSLRGIGYTF,TGTGCCAGCAGCTTGAGGGGGATAGGCTACACCTTC
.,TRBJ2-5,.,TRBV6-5,CASKTPGAQYF,TGTGCCAGCAAAACTCCAGGGGCCCAGTACTTC
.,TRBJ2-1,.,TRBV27,CASSLFAGLSYNEQFF,TGTGCCAGCAGTTTATTTGCGGGGCTTTCCTACAATGAGCAGTTCTTC
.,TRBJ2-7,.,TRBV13,CASSFLTQGFEQYF,TGTGCCAGCAGCTTCCTCACACAGGGCTTCGAGCAGTACTTC
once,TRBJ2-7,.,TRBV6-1,CASSEPAGISSYEQYF,TGTGCCAGCAGTGAACCGGCAGGGATTAGCTCCTACGAGCAGTACTTC
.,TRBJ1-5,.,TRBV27,CASSSGSSPQHF,TGTGCCAGCAGTTCGGGGTCTTCGCCCCAGCATTTT
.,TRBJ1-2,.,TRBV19,CASTDSPNYGYTF,TGTGCCAGTACCGACAGCCCTAACTATGGCTACACCTTC
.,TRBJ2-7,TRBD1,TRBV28,CASSFGQVHEQYF,TGTGCCAGCAGTTTCGGACAGGTCCACGAGCAGTACTTC
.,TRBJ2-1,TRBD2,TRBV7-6,CASSLAYTSGRNEQFF,TGTGCCAGCAGCTTAGCGTATACTAGCGGGAGGAATGAGCAGTTCTTC
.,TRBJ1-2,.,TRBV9,CASSGQGNYGYTF,TGTGCCAGCAGCGGCCAGGGCAACTATGGCTACACCTTC
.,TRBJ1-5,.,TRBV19,CASSIQGSNQPQHF,TGTGCCAGTAGTATACAGGGAAGCAATCAGCCCCAGCATTTT
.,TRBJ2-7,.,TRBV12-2,CASRLARGQGNSYEQYF,TGTGCAAGTCGCTTAGCTCGGGGACAGGGAAATTCCTACGAGCAGTACTTC
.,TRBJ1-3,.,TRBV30,CALKRSGNTIYF,TGTGCCTTAAAGAGATCTGGAAACACCATATATTTT
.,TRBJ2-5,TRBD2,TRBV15,CATSKGSGSVQETQYF,TGTGCCACCAGCAAGGGTAGCGGGAGTGTCCAAGAGACCCAGTACTTC
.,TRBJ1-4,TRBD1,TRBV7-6,CASRRTGGQLATNEKLFF,TGTGCCAGCAGGCGGACAGGGGGACAATTGGCAACTAATGAAAAACTGTTTTTT